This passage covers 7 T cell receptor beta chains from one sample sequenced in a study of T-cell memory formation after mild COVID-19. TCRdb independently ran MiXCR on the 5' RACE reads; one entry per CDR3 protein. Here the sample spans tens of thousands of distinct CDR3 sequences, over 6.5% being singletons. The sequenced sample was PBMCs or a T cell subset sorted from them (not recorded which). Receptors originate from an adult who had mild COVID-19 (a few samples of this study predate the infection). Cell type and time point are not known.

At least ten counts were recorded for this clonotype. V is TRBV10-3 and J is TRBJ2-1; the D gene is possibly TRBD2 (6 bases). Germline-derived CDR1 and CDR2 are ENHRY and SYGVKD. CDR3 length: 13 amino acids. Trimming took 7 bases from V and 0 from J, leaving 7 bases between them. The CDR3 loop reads CAIKLASYNEQFF. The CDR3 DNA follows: TGTGCCATCAAACTAGCCTCCTACAATGAGCAGTTCTTC.

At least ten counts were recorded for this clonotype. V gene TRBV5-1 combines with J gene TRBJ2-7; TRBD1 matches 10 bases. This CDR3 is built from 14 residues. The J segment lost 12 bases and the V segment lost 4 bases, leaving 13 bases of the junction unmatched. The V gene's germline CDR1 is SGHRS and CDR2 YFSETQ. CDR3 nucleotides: TGCGCCAGCAGCCCCTCGGGACAGGGGCCAATCTGGTACTTC. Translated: CASSPSGQGPIWYF.

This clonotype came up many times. The CDR3 nucleotides read TGCGCCAGCAGCTTGGAGACCCACTCCGGTGGCTACACCTTC. This encodes CASSLETHSGGYTF. The genes are TRBV5-1 and TRBJ1-2; D gene unclear. The germline gives CDR1 SGHRS, CDR2 YFSETQ. The CDR3 loop spans 14 amino acids. With 0 bases removed from V and 7 bases from J, the gap between germline ends came to 13 bases.

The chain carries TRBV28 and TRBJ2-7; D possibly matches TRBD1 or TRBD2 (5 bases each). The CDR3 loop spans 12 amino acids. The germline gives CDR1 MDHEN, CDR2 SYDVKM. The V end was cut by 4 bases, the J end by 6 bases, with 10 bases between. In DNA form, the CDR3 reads TGTGCCAGCAGTTCCGGGGCCCGCGAGCAGTACGTC. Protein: CASSSGAREQYV.

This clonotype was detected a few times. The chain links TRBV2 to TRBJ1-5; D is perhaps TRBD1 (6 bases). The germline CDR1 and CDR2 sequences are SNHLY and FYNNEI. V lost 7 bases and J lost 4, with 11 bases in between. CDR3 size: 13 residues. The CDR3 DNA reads TGTGCCAGCAATCCGGACAGAAATCAGCCCCAGCATTTT. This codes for CASNPDRNQPQHF.

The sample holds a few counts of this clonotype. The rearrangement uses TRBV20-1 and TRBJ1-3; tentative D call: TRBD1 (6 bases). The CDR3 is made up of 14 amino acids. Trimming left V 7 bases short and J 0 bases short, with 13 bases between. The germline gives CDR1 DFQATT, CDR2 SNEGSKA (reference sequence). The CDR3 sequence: CSGRDTFSGNTIYF. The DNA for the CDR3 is TGCAGTGGTCGGGACACTTTCTCTGGAAACACCATATATTTT.

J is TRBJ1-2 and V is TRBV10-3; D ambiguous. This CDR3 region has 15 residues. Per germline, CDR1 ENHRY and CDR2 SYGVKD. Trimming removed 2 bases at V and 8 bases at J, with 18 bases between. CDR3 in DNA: TGTGCCATCAGTGAGAGTGGGGTTGGGAATGGCGGCTACACCTTC. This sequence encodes CAISESGVGNGGYTF.